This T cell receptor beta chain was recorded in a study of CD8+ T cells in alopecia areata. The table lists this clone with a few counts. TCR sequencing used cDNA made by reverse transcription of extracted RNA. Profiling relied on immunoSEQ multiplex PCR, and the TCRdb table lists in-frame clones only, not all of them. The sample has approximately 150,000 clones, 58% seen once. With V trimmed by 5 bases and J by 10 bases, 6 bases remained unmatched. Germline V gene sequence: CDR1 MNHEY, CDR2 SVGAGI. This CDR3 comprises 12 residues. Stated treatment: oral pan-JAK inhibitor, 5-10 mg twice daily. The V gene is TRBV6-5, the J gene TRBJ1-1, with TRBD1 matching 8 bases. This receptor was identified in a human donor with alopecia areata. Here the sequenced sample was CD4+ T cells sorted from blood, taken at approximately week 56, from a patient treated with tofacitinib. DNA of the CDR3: TGTGCCAGCAGTACCCCGGGGACAGGAGCTTTCTTT. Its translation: CASSTPGTGAFF.